The 6 T cell receptor beta chains reported below all come from one sample, sequenced in a study of blood T cell repertoires in COVID-19. Some clones are missing from TCRdb's copy, which holds only in-frame ones; the method was immunoSEQ multiplex PCR. This sample yields roughly 140,000 clones, of which around 80% are seen a single time; more than 8.5% belongs to the top ten. Sequences were obtained from peripheral blood. The receptors stem from a man aged 55 to 70 with active or convalescent COVID-19.

This rearrangement joins TRBV7-6 to TRBJ1-1; no clear D. The CDR3 is made up of 17 amino acids. CDR1 and CDR2 (germline): SGHVS, FNYEAQ. Trimming removed 4 bases from V and 0 bases from J, with 18 bases in between. CDR3 sequence (DNA): TGTGCCAGCAGCTCTAGCTTCCGGCAGGCAGTGAACACTGAAGCTTTCTTT. Protein product: CASSSSFRQAVNTEAFF.

The rearrangement links TRBV18 to TRBJ1-3; 7 bases line up with TRBD1. The CDR3 has 17 residues. J lost 4 bases, V lost 4 bases, and 13 bases had no gene match. Germline V gives CDR1 KGHSH, CDR2 LQKENI. CDR3 in amino acids: CASSRVGGGGIGNTIYF. The CDR3, as DNA: TGTGCCAGCTCACGCGTTGGTGGAGGGGGCATCGGAAACACCATATATTTT. Supplemented by reference TRBV18 and TRBJ1-3, the full variable domain reads NAGVMQNPRHLVRRRGQEARLRCSPMKGHSHVYWYRQLPEEGLKFMVYLQKENIIDESGMPKERFSAEFPKEGPSILRIQQVVRGDSAAYFCASSRVGGGGIGNTIYFGEGSWLTVV.

This clone was recorded only once. The chain employs TRBV27 and TRBJ2-7, with 7 nucleotides matching TRBD1. Germline assignment: CDR1 MNHEY and CDR2 SMNVEV (reference sequence). The CDR3 contains 15 residues. V was pared by 6 bases and J by 0 bases, with 8 bases of the junction left unmatched. The CDR3, as DNA: TGTGCCAGCAGCCCTGGACAGGTCGCCTCCTACGAGCAGTACTTC. Its translation is CASSPGQVASYEQYF.

Only one count was recorded for this clone. The chain joins TRBV4-3 to TRBJ2-1; 11 bases line up with TRBD1. V shed 1 base and J 8 bases; nucleotides not matched to a gene: 7. The CDR3 extends over 16 amino acids. The germline V gene has CDR1 LGHNA and CDR2 YSLEER. The CDR3 here is CASSQVRTGGWDEQFF. CDR3 sequence (DNA): TGCGCCAGCAGCCAAGTGAGGACAGGGGGCTGGGATGAGCAGTTCTTC.

The chain joins TRBV19 to TRBJ1-2; 7 bases map to TRBD1. CDR3 size: 14 residues. V lost 1 base to trimming and J lost 4 bases; unmatched junction nucleotides: 3. From germline, CDR1 is LNHDA and CDR2 SQIVND (reference sequence). The chain's CDR3 is CASSIGTGPYGYTF. The CDR3 coding sequence is TGTGCCAGTAGTATAGGGACAGGACCCTATGGCTACACCTTC.

The table lists this clone with a few counts. The CDR3 nucleotides read TGTGCCAGCAGTACTCTGGGGGGGATCACAGATACGCAGTATTTT. Its protein is CASSTLGGITDTQYF. The chain recombines TRBV7-9 with TRBJ2-3, with 7 nucleotides matching TRBD2. Germline CDR1 is SEHNR and CDR2 is FQNEAQ (reference sequence). V trimming: 6 bases; J trimming: 2 bases; junction bases outside the gene matches: 8. The length of the CDR3 is 15 residues. Full variable domain (missing parts from reference TRBV7-9 and TRBJ2-3): DTGVSQNPRHKITKRGQNVTFRCDPISEHNRLYWYRQTLGQGPEFLTYFQNEAQLEKSRLLSDRFSAERPKGSFSTLEIQRTEQGDSAMYLCASSTLGGITDTQYFGPGTRLTVL.